The 13 T cell receptor beta chains given below trace back to one sample, sequenced in a study of T cells in Graves' hyperthyroidism and ophthalmopathy. RNA transcripts served as the template for amplifying TCR beta CDR3 regions. Carried out on the TCR CDR3, a first-round RT-PCR used the HTBI primer set. TCRdb reprocessed the multiplex PCR reads via MiXCR and lists one record per CDR3 protein. The sample lists approximately 400,000 distinct CDR3 sequences, over 12% occurring once. The sample consisted of blood. These TCRs come from a man aged 45-65 years with Graves' ophthalmopathy.

This clonotype was found many times. The V call is TRBV28, the J call TRBJ2-7, with 13 bases identical to TRBD2. The germline CDR1 and CDR2 sequences are MDHEN and SYDVKM. The CDR3 runs to 17 residues. Germline trimming cut 5 bases from V and 0 bases from J; bases unmatched to any gene: 7. The CDR3 spells CASSPTSGRPSSYEQYF. The CDR3 DNA reads TGTGCCAGCAGTCCGACTAGCGGGAGGCCGAGCTCCTACGAGCAGTACTTC.

This clonotype was recorded many times. The chain combines TRBV5-1 with TRBJ2-1; tentative D call: TRBD2 (6 bases). V was cut by 5 bases and J by 8 bases, with 14 bases left in between. Germline CDR1 SGHRS, CDR2 YFSETQ. The CDR3 extends over 13 amino acids. Here the CDR3 reads CASRLGLSDEQFF. CDR3 in DNA: TGCGCCAGCAGACTGGGACTGTCGGATGAGCAGTTCTTC. Together with reference TRBV5-1 and TRBJ2-1, the CDR3 gives the full variable domain: KAGVTQTPRYLIKTRGQQVTLSCSPISGHRSVSWYQQTPGQGLQFLFEYFSETQRNKGNFPGRFSGRQFSNSRSEMNVSTLELGDSALYLCASRLGLSDEQFFGPGTRLTVL.

The sample holds many counts of this clonotype. The J gene is TRBJ2-5, the V gene TRBV9; a possible D gene is TRBD2 (6 bases). V lost 1 base and J lost 5, with 12 bases in between. Germline V gives CDR1 SGDLS, CDR2 YYNGEE. This CDR3 region has 14 residues. CDR3 in amino acids: CASSVTPGDETQYF. For the CDR3, the DNA is TGTGCCAGCAGCGTAACCCCGGGGGATGAGACCCAGTACTTC.

There are many counts of this clonotype. This rearrangement joins TRBV7-8 to TRBJ2-3, with D perhaps matching TRBD2 (5 bases). The ends were cut back, 2 bases at V and 0 bases at J, with 9 bases in the middle. The CDR3 loop spans 15 amino acids. Per the germline V gene, CDR1 is SGHVS and CDR2 is FQNEAQ. CDR3 sequence (DNA): TGTGCCAGCAGCTTACGGGGATCTAGCACAGATACGCAGTATTTT. Translation: CASSLRGSSTDTQYF.

This clonotype was detected ten times or more. This chain uses TRBV5-1 with TRBJ2-5, with 11 bases fitting TRBD2. J was trimmed by 4 bases and V by 2 bases; bases with no gene match: 4. In germline, CDR1 is SGHRS, CDR2 YFSETQ. The CDR3 is 15 residues long. CDR3 nucleotides: TGCGCCAGCAGCTTTGGAGGACTAGCGGGAGAGACCCAGTACTTC. The encoded protein is CASSFGGLAGETQYF.

A few counts support this clonotype. The rearrangement uses TRBV2 and TRBJ2-1; D perhaps matches TRBD2 (5 bases). V was shortened by 2 bases and J by 8 bases, with 13 bases between the two germline ends. CDR3 size: 14 residues. CDR1 and CDR2 (germline): SNHLY, FYNNEI. The CDR3 nucleotides are TGTGCCAGCAGTGAACTAGCAATCGGAGATGAGCAGTTCTTC. Protein: CASSELAIGDEQFF.

Ten or more counts support this clonotype. This chain joins TRBV11-2 and TRBJ2-7, with TRBD1 matching over 7 bases. The germline CDR1 and CDR2 sequences are SGHAT and FQNNGV. Losses at the gene ends were 3 bases for V and 5 bases for J; bases not matched to a gene: 7. There are 14 residues in the CDR3. The CDR3 DNA sequence: TGTGCCAGCAGCTTGTCGACAGGGCCCAACGAGCAGTACTTC. This sequence encodes CASSLSTGPNEQYF. Full variable domain (remainder filled in from reference TRBV11-2 and TRBJ2-7): EAGVAQSPRYKIIEKRQSVAFWCNPISGHATLYWYQQILGQGPKLLIQFQNNGVVDDSQLPKDRFSAERLKGVDSTLKIQPAKLEDSAVYLCASSLSTGPNEQYFGPGTRLTVT.

The chain joins TRBV24-1 to TRBJ2-2, with D uncertain. CDR1 and CDR2 from the germline V gene are KGHDR and SFDVKD. V gave up 9 bases and J gave up 7 bases, with 8 bases separating them. The CDR3 is 11 amino acids. The CDR3 loop is CATEKVGELFF. The CDR3 coding sequence is TGTGCCACCGAAAAGGTCGGGGAGCTGTTTTTT.

This clonotype was recorded a few times. A much larger clone is a single base away; this may be a read error. This chain uses TRBV5-1 with TRBJ2-3; 10 bases fit TRBD2. Losses at the gene ends were 7 bases for V and 2 bases for J; bases not matched to a gene: 16. Per germline, CDR1 SGHRS and CDR2 YFSETQ. This CDR3 has 18 amino acids. The CDR3 loop is CASASATSGSQFTDTQYF. As DNA, the CDR3 is TGCGCCAGCGCTTCCGCGACTAGCGGGTCTCAGTTCACAGATACGCAGTATTTT.

This clonotype was observed a handful of times. The gene calls are TRBV12-3 or TRBV12-4 and TRBJ2-7, with no clear D. V lost 4 bases and J 2 bases, leaving 12 bases between the germline ends. This CDR3 is built from 14 residues. This CDR3 is CASSSPTAPYEQYF. The CDR3 coding sequence is TGTGCCAGCAGTTCCCCTACCGCCCCCTACGAGCAGTACTTC.

This clonotype appeared a single time. This chain connects TRBV6-1 to TRBJ2-7; 8 bases map to TRBD2. The germline V gene has CDR1 MNHNS and CDR2 SASEGT. The trim removed 5 bases at V and 4 bases at J, leaving 16 bases unmatched. The CDR3 spans 17 residues. In DNA, the CDR3 is TGTGCCAGCAGTCCGATGGGAATAGCGGGACCGCGGTACGAGCAGTACTTC. It translates to CASSPMGIAGPRYEQYF.

The sample holds many counts of this clonotype. V is TRBV7-2 and J is TRBJ2-7, with D hard to call. Trimming pared 5 bases from V and 3 bases from J, leaving 11 bases between. The CDR3 is 13 residues long. Germline CDR1 SGHTA, CDR2 FQGNSA. CDR3 residues: CASSLPLLYEQYF. DNA for the CDR3: TGTGCCAGCAGCCTCCCGCTCCTCTACGAGCAGTACTTC.

This clonotype was picked up many times. This chain uses TRBV5-5 with TRBJ2-7; 10 positions agree with TRBD1. The CDR3 is 17 residues long. The ends lost 4 bases at V and 0 bases at J; junction bases unmatched: 10. Germline V gene data show CDR1 as SGHKS and CDR2 as YYEKEE (reference sequence). The CDR3 DNA reads as TGTGCCAGCAGCGGACCGGGGACAGGGGTTAACTCCTACGAGCAGTACTTC. It codes for CASSGPGTGVNSYEQYF.